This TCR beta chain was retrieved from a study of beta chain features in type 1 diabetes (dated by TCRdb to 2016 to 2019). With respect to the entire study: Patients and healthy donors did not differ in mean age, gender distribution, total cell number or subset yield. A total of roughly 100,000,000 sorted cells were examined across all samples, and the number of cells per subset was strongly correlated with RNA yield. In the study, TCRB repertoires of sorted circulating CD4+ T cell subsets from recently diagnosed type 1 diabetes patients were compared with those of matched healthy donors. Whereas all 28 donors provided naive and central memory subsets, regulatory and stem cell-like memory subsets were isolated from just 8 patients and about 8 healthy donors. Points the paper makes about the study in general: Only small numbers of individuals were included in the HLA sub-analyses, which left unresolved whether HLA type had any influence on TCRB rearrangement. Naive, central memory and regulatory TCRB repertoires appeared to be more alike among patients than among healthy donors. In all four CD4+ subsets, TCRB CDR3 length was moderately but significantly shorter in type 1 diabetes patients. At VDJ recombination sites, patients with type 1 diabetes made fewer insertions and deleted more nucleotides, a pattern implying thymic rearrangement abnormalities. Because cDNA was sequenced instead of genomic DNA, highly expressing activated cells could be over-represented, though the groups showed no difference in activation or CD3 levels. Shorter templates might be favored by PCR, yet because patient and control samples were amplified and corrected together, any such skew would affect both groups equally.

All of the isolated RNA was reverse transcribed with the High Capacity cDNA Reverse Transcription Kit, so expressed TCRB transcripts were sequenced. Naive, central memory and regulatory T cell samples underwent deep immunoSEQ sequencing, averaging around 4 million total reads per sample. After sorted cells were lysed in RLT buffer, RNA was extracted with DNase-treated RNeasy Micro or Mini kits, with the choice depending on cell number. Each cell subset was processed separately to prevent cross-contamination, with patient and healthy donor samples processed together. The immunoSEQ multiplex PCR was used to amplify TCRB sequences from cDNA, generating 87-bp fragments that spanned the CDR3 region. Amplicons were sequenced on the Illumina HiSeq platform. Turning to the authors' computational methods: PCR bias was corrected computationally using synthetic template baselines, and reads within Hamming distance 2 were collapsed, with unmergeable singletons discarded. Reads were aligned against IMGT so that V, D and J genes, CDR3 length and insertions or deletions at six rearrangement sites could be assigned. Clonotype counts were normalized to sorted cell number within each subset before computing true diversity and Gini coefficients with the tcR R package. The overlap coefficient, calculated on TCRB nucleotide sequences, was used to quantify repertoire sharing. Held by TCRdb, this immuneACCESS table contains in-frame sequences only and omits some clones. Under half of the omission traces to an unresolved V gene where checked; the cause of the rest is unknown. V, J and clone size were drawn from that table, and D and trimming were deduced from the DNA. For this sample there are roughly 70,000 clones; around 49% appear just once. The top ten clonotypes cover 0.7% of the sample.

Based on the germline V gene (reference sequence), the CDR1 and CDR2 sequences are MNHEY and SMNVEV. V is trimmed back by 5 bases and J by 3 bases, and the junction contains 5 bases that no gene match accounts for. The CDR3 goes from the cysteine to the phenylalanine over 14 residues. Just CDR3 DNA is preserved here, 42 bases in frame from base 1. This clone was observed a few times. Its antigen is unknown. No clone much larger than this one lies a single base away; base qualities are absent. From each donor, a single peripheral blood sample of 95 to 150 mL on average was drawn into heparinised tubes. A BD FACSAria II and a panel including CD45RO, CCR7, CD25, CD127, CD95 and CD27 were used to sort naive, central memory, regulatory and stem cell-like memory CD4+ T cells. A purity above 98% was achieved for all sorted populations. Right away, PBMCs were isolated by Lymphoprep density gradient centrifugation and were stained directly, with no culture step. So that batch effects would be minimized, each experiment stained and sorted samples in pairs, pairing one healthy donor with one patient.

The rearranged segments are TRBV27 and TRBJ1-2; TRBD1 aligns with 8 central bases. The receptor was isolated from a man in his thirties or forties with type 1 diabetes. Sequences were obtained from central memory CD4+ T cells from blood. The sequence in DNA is TGTGCCAGCAGTCCCCAGGGGGCGGACTATGGCTACACCTTC. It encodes CASSPQGADYGYTF.